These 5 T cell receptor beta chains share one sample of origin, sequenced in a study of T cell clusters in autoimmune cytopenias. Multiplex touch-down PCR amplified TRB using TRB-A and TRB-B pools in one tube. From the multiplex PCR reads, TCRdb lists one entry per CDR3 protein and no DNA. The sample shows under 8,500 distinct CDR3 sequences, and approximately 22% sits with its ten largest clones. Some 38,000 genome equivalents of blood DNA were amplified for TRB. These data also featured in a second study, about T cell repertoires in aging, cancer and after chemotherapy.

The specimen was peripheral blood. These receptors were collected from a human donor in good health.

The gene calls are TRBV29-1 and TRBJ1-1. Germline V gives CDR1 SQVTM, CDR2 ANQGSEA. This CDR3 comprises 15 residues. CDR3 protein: CSVAPAGPVGHEAFF.

The CDR3 loop is CAWSRITLGEAFF. This sequence joins TRBV30 and TRBJ1-1; TCRdb indicates TRBD1, and absent DNA this call remains unverified. The CDR3 totals 13 residues. Germline V gene data show CDR1 as GTSNPN and CDR2 as SVGIG (reference sequence).

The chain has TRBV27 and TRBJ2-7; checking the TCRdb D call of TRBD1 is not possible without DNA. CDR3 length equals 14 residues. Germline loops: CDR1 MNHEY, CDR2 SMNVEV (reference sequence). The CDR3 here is CASSLSGTRYEQYF.

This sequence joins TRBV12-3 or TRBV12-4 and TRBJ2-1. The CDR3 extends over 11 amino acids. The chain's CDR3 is CASSPFNEQFF.

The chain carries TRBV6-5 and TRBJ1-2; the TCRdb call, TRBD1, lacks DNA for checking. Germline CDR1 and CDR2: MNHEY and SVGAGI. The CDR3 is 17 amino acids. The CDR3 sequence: CASSYSQPRGPNYGYTF.